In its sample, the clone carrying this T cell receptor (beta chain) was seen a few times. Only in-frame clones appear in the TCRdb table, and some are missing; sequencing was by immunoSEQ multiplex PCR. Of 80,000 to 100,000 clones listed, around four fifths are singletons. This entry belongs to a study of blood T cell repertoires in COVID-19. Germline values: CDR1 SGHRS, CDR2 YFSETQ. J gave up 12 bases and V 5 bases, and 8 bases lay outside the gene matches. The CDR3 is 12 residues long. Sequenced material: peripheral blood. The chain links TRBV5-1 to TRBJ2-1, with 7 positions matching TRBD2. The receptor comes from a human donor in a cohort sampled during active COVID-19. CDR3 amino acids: CASSLAGVWQFF. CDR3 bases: TGCGCCAGCAGTCTTGCGGGAGTGTGGCAGTTCTTC.